These 22 T cell receptor beta chains were all obtained from the same sample, sequenced in a study of T cell responses to AZD1222 COVID-19 vaccine. Profiled with immunoSEQ multiplex PCR; TCRdb holds only in-frame clones, not every one. The sample lists about 90,000 clones; 70% to 90% were seen once. The sequencing used peripheral blood, collected 28 days after the second AZD1222 dose. Source of these receptors: an adult who received the AZD1222 COVID-19 vaccine.

The V call is TRBV6-2 or TRBV6-3, the J call TRBJ2-1; D possibly corresponds to TRBD2 (6 bases). The germline CDR1 and CDR2 sequences are MNHEY and SVGEGT. The ends were cut back, 1 base at V and 7 bases at J, with 11 bases in the middle. The CDR3 spans 14 residues. The chain's CDR3 is CASSYYSGTNEQFF. Written as DNA, the CDR3 is TGTGCCAGCAGTTACTATAGCGGTACAAATGAGCAGTTCTTC.

V and J are TRBV5-4 and TRBJ1-5; TRBD1 matches at 8 bases. Germline CDR1 reads SGHNT; CDR2 reads YYREEE (reference sequence). Germline trimming cut 4 bases from V and 7 bases from J; bases unmatched to any gene: 4. The CDR3 consists of 13 residues. The CDR3 region has the DNA TGTGCCAGCAGCCAACAGGGGGAGCAGCCCCAGCATTTT. Translating gives CASSQQGEQPQHF.

The CDR3 coding sequence is TGTGCCAGCAGTGTTAGACAGGGTTCGTGGGCTAATGAAAAACTGTTTTTT. It is translated as CASSVRQGSWANEKLFF. The chain employs TRBV6-1 and TRBJ1-4, with 7 bases lining up with TRBD1. The ends lost 4 bases at V and 3 bases at J; junction bases unmatched: 11. In germline, CDR1 is MNHNS, CDR2 SASEGT. CDR3 length: 17 amino acids.

The chain employs TRBV6-5 and TRBJ2-7; TRBD1 matches 7 bases. Germline V CDR1 and CDR2: MNHEY, SVGAGI. V was clipped by 5 bases and J by 2 bases; unmatched bases: 9. This CDR3 region has 15 residues. This CDR3 reads CASSTRTGAAYEQYF. The DNA of the CDR3 is TGTGCCAGCAGTACGAGGACAGGTGCCGCCTACGAGCAGTACTTC.

A few counts support this clone. J is TRBJ2-7 and V is TRBV4-1; D may match TRBD1 or TRBD2 (5 bases each). CDR3 length: 21 residues. The germline V and J ends were trimmed by 4 bases and 5 bases, with 36 bases remaining between them. Germline CDR1 is MGHRA and CDR2 is YSYEKL. The CDR3 sequence: CASSPLDRVREQAEVFDEQYF. The CDR3 DNA follows: TGCGCCAGCAGCCCTCTTGACCGCGTCCGGGAACAGGCAGAGGTCTTTGACGAGCAGTACTTC.

The V gene is TRBV19, the J gene TRBJ2-7; D possibly corresponds to TRBD2 (5 bases). The CDR3 runs 13 residues. Germline CDR1 LNHDA, CDR2 SQIVND (reference sequence). The V end lost 3 bases, the J end lost 6 bases, and 12 bases lay between the germline ends. The CDR3, as DNA: TGTGCCAGTAGTATTAACGGGGTTGGCGAGCAGTACTTC. Amino acid sequence: CASSINGVGEQYF.

This chain uses TRBV7-2 with TRBJ2-1, with 10 bases matching TRBD2. Germline V gene data show CDR1 as SGHTA and CDR2 as FQGNSA. V was pared by 3 bases and J by 9 bases, with 11 bases of the junction left unmatched. This CDR3 spans 16 amino acids. CDR3 amino acids: CASSFKTSGRYGEQFF. CDR3 nucleotides: TGTGCCAGCAGCTTCAAGACTAGCGGGCGGTACGGTGAGCAGTTCTTC. The whole variable domain, remainder taken from reference TRBV7-2 and TRBJ2-1, is GAGVSQSPSNKVTEKGKDVELRCDPISGHTALYWYRQSLGQGLEFLIYFQGNSAPDKSGLPSDRFSAERTGGSVSTLTIQRTQQEDSAVYLCASSFKTSGRYGEQFFGPGTRLTVL.

The chain couples TRBV6-5 to TRBJ1-3; no reliable D call. The germline V and J ends were trimmed by 5 bases and 3 bases, with 8 bases remaining between them. The V gene's germline CDR1 is MNHEY and CDR2 SVGAGI. This CDR3 region has 13 residues. The CDR3 is CASSPWDGNTIYF. CDR3 sequence (DNA): TGTGCCAGCAGTCCTTGGGATGGAAACACCATATATTTT.

The chain joins TRBV7-2 to TRBJ1-5, with a tentative D call TRBD1 (6 bases). The CDR3 has 13 residues. The V gene lost 5 bases and the J gene lost 5 bases, with 10 bases spanning the gap. Per the germline V gene, CDR1 is SGHTA and CDR2 is FQGNSA. The CDR3 DNA is TGTGCCAGCAGCCCCAGGGGTGATCAGCCCCAGCATTTT. Translation: CASSPRGDQPQHF. The entire variable domain, with the rest obtained from reference TRBV7-2 and TRBJ1-5, is as follows: GAGVSQSPSNKVTEKGKDVELRCDPISGHTALYWYRQSLGQGLEFLIYFQGNSAPDKSGLPSDRFSAERTGGSVSTLTIQRTQQEDSAVYLCASSPRGDQPQHFGDGTRLSIL.

The CDR3 DNA reads as TGTGCCAGCAGCTTCGCGGGAGGGCAAGAGACCCAGTACTTC. The encoded protein is CASSFAGGQETQYF. The chain carries TRBV7-2 and TRBJ2-5; 9 bases line up with TRBD2. Losses at the gene ends were 3 bases for V and 2 bases for J; bases not matched to a gene: 1. The germline V gene encodes CDR1 SGHTA and CDR2 FQGNSA. This CDR3 contains 14 residues.

This chain joins TRBV5-5 and TRBJ2-3, with TRBD2 matching over 13 bases. The germline CDR1 and CDR2 sequences are SGHKS and YYEKEE (reference sequence). Unmatched junction bases numbered 10, after V lost 2 bases and J lost 7 bases. This CDR3 spans 17 amino acids. CDR3 sequence: CASSFKTSGGAGNTQYF. The CDR3 nucleotides are TGTGCCAGCAGCTTCAAAACTAGCGGGGGGGCCGGGAATACGCAGTATTTT. The complete variable domain, with remaining parts taken from reference TRBV5-5 and TRBJ2-3, reads DAGVTQSPTHLIKTRGQQVTLRCSPISGHKSVSWYQQVLGQGPQFIFQYYEKEERGRGNFPDRFSARQFPNYSSELNVNALLLGDSALYLCASSFKTSGGAGNTQYFGPGTRLTVL.

The chain carries TRBV4-2 and TRBJ2-2; the match to TRBD2 covers 9 bases. Germline CDR1 reads LGHNA; CDR2 reads YNFKEQ. The CDR3 totals 17 residues. V was clipped by 3 bases and J by 5 bases; unmatched bases: 10. The CDR3 coding sequence is TGTGCCAGCAGCCAGAAACCGGGACTAGCAGGTACCGGGGAGCTGTTTTTT. It yields the protein CASSQKPGLAGTGELFF.

The J gene is TRBJ1-5, the V gene TRBV6-2 or TRBV6-3, with D perhaps TRBD1 (6 bases). The CDR3 is 15 residues long. Trimming left V 4 bases short and J 4 bases short, with 14 bases between. Germline assignment: CDR1 MNHEY and CDR2 SVGEGT. The CDR3 here is CASSSRGDNNQPQHF. As DNA, the CDR3 is TGTGCCAGCAGTTCCCGAGGGGACAATAATCAGCCCCAGCATTTT.

Only a few counts were recorded for this clone. V and J are TRBV3-1 (or the pseudogene TRBV3-2) and TRBJ2-7, with 7 bases aligning to TRBD2. The germline V gene has CDR1 LGHDT and CDR2 YNNKEL (reference sequence). Trimming cost V 0 bases and J 3 bases; bases outside gene matches: 5. The CDR3 is 15 residues long. Here the CDR3 reads CASSQDLGGHYEQYF. The CDR3, as DNA: TGTGCCAGCAGCCAAGATTTGGGAGGGCACTACGAGCAGTACTTC.

The genes are TRBV29-1 and TRBJ1-2; no reliable D call. This CDR3 has 12 residues. Between the trimmed V and J ends, which lost 2 bases and 2 bases, there was a span of 6 bases. Germline-derived CDR1 and CDR2 are SQVTM and ANQGSEA. The CDR3 nucleotides are TGCAGCGTTGAAATCGGGAACTATGGCTACACCTTC. This sequence encodes CSVEIGNYGYTF.

The chain carries TRBV9 and TRBJ2-5; TRBD2 matches at 7 bases. The CDR3 covers 17 residues. CDR1 and CDR2 from the germline V gene are SGDLS and YYNGEE. V was clipped by 0 bases and J by 4 bases; unmatched bases: 12. In DNA form, the CDR3 reads TGTGCCAGCAGCGTAGGTCCTTGGCGGGGGATCGTAGAGACCCAGTACTTC. Protein: CASSVGPWRGIVETQYF.

This chain connects TRBV7-9 to TRBJ2-1; 7 bases line up with TRBD1. V was pared by 3 bases and J by 4 bases, with 6 bases of the junction left unmatched. The CDR3 runs 15 residues. CDR1 SEHNR and CDR2 FQNEAQ come from the germline V gene (reference sequence). CDR3 nucleotide sequence: TGTGCCAGCAGCTTGAGAGGGGGCATGTACAATGAGCAGTTCTTC. The encoded protein is CASSLRGGMYNEQFF.

This clone was recorded only once. The chain is built from TRBV12-5 and TRBJ1-2; D uncertain. Trimming cost V 2 bases and J 7 bases, with 11 bases left between them. The CDR3 is 13 residues long. CDR1 and CDR2 (germline): LGHNT, FRNRAP. The CDR3 loop reads CASGLTTRGGYTF. The CDR3 DNA is TGTGCTAGTGGTTTGACCACACGGGGTGGCTACACCTTC.

The CDR3 nucleotides are TGTGCCAGCAGTTTAGCTGGAAGCTATGGCTACACCTTC. It codes for CASSLAGSYGYTF. The genes are TRBV12-3 or TRBV12-4 and TRBJ1-2; D is unclear. The CDR3 is 13 amino acids. Trimming shortened V by 0 bases and J by 4 bases, and 6 bases separated the two germline ends.

V is TRBV4-1 and J is TRBJ2-1, with D uncertain. Germline values: CDR1 MGHRA, CDR2 YSYEKL. V was shortened by 3 bases and J by 0 bases, with 9 bases between the two germline ends. The CDR3 extends over 15 amino acids. CDR3 nucleotides: TGCGCCAGCAGCCACGGACCGAGCTCCTACAATGAGCAGTTCTTC. Translating gives CASSHGPSSYNEQFF.

J is TRBJ1-4 and V is TRBV30; tentatively, D is TRBD1 (5 bases). This CDR3 has 12 residues. The V and J ends lost 3 bases and 10 bases respectively, with 12 bases between them. CDR1 is GTSNPN and CDR2 is SVGIG in the germline V gene (reference sequence). The CDR3 is CAWRGPGGKLFF. Written as DNA, the CDR3 is TGTGCCTGGAGGGGACCGGGGGGAAAACTGTTTTTT.

The V call is TRBV3-1 (or the pseudogene TRBV3-2), the J call TRBJ2-5; 10 bases line up with TRBD2. CDR1 and CDR2 from the germline V gene are LGHDT and YNNKEL (reference sequence). With 0 bases clipped from V and 8 bases from J, the junction kept 12 bases outside the gene matches. The length of the CDR3 is 17 residues. DNA for the CDR3: TGTGCCAGCAGCCAAGATAGAACTAGCGGGGAGGGGGAAACCCAGTACTTC. It translates to CASSQDRTSGEGETQYF.